The clone carrying this T cell receptor beta chain turned up a few times. The target antigen is unknown. The sample originates from a study of type 1 and type 2 diabetes patients. Study in general: Donors were type 1 diabetes, type 2 diabetes, or nondiabetic controls.

The trim removed 6 bases at V and 0 bases at J, leaving 10 bases unmatched. The V gene's germline CDR1 is MNHNY and CDR2 SVGAGI (reference sequence). The CDR3 has 16 amino acids. The PCR template was genomic DNA. Multiplex PCR with 30 forward and 13 reverse primers amplified the TCR beta CDR3. TCRdb reprocessed the multiplex PCR reads with MiXCR, giving one entry per CDR3 protein. The repertoire holds more than 250,000 distinct CDR3 sequences, with approximately 45% as singletons. Study observations and caveats: Type 1 diabetes repertoires were significantly less diverse than type 2 diabetes ones.

V and J are TRBV6-6 and TRBJ1-1, with TRBD1 matching over 7 bases. The specimen was peripheral blood mononuclear cells (PBMCs). The clonotype comes from a man aged 18 to 30 with type 2 diabetes. This CDR3 reads CASRNSDRSMNTEAFF. The CDR3 nucleotides read TGTGCCAGCAGGAACTCGGACAGGTCCATGAACACTGAAGCTTTCTTT.